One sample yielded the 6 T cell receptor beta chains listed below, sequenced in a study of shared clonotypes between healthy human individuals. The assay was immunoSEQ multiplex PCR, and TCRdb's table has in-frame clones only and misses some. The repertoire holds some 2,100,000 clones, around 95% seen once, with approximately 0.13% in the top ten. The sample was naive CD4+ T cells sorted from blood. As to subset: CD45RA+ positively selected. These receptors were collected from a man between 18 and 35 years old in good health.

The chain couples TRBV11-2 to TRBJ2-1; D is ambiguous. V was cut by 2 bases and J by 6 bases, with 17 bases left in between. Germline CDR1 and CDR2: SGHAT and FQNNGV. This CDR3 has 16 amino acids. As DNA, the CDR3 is TGTGCCAGCAGCTTAAATGGGATGACTTCCACCAATGAGCAGTTCTTC. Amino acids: CASSLNGMTSTNEQFF.

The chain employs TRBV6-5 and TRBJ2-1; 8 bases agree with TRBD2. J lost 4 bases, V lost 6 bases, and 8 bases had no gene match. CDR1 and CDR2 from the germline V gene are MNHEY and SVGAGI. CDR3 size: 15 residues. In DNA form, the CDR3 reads TGTGCCAGCAGGGTGGATAGCGGGGAATACAATGAGCAGTTCTTC. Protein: CASRVDSGEYNEQFF.

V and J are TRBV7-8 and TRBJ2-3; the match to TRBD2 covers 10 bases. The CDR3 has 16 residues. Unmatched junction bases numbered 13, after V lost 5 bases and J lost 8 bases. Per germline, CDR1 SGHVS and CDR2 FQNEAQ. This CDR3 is CASSPSSGGALSTQYF. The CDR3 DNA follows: TGTGCCAGCAGCCCCTCCAGCGGGGGGGCCTTGAGTACGCAGTATTTT. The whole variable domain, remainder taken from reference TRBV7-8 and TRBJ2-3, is GAGVSQSPRYKVAKRGQDVALRCDPISGHVSLFWYQQALGQGPEFLTYFQNEAQLDKSGLPSDRFFAERPEGSVSTLKIQRTQQEDSAVYLCASSPSSGGALSTQYFGPGTRLTVL.

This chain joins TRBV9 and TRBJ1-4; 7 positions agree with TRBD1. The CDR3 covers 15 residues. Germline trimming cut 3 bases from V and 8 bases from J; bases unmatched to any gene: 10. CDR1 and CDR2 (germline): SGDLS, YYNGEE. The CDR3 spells CASSDYTGEGEKLFF. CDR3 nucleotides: TGTGCCAGCAGCGATTACACAGGGGAGGGGGAAAAACTGTTTTTT.

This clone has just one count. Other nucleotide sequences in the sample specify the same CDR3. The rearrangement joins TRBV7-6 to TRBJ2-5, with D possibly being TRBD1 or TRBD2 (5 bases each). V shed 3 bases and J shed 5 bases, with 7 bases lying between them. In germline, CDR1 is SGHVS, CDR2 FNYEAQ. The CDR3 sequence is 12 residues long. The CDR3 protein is CASSLGTETQYF. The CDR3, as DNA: TGTGCCAGCAGCTTGGGGACGGAGACCCAGTACTTC. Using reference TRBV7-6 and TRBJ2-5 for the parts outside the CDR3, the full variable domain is GAGVSQSPRYKVTKRGQDVALRCDPISGHVSLYWYRQALGQGPEFLTYFNYEAQQDKSGLPNDRFSAERPEGSISTLTIQRTEQRDSAMYRCASSLGTETQYFGPGTRLLVL.

CDR3 region: CASSRGQGQGYEQYF. In DNA, the CDR3 is TGTGCCAGCAGCCGGGGACAGGGACAAGGGTACGAGCAGTACTTC. This chain connects TRBV6-5 to TRBJ2-7, with TRBD1 identical over 9 bases. The V gene end was trimmed by 6 bases and the J gene end by 4 bases; junction bases not matched to a gene: 10. This CDR3 has 15 residues. Germline V gene lookup returns CDR1 MNHEY and CDR2 SVGAGI.